These 11 T cell receptor beta chains share one sample of origin, sequenced in a study of blood T cell repertoires in COVID-19. Assay: immunoSEQ multiplex PCR; the TCRdb copy retains only in-frame clones and omits some. The table has around 160,000 clones, roughly four fifths seen once; the top ten hold roughly 15%. Sequences were obtained from peripheral blood. These receptors originate from a human donor with acute or convalescent COVID-19. The donor label of this sample is uncertain.

The chain carries TRBV27 and TRBJ2-2; 8 positions agree with TRBD2. J lost 5 bases, V lost 4 bases, and 6 bases had no gene match. CDR1 and CDR2 (germline): MNHEY, SMNVEV (reference sequence). This CDR3 has 15 residues. CDR3 in DNA: TGTGCCAGCAGTTCAGGGACTAGTCTGACCGGGGAGCTGTTTTTT. It yields the protein CASSSGTSLTGELFF.

The J gene is TRBJ1-4, the V gene TRBV18; no firm D call. The V end lost 10 bases, the J end lost 0 bases, and 18 bases lay between the germline ends. This CDR3 has 16 amino acids. Germline V gives CDR1 KGHSH, CDR2 LQKENI. This CDR3 reads CATPDGGIATNEKLFF. The CDR3 DNA sequence: TGTGCCACCCCAGACGGAGGAATTGCAACTAATGAAAAACTGTTTTTT.

This chain uses TRBV11-2 with TRBJ2-1, with D uncertain. The CDR3 has 16 amino acids. Trimming left V 5 bases short and J 4 bases short, with 18 bases between. Germline V CDR1 and CDR2: SGHAT, FQNNGV. CDR3 DNA sequence: TGTGCCAGCAGCCCACGCTCGGCCTTAGCTTACAATGAGCAGTTCTTC. This encodes CASSPRSALAYNEQFF.

This clone was observed a few times. The chain recombines TRBV9 with TRBJ1-1; maybe TRBD1 (5 bases). Germline values: CDR1 SGDLS, CDR2 YYNGEE. The V gene lost 0 bases and the J gene lost 7 bases, with 10 bases spanning the gap. The CDR3 spans 13 residues. CDR3 sequence (DNA): TGTGCCAGCAGCGTAGGGTCAGGGATTGAAGCTTTCTTT. Its translation is CASSVGSGIEAFF.

The V gene is TRBV5-4, the J gene TRBJ1-1, with D unresolved. Germline loops: CDR1 SGHNT, CDR2 YYREEE (reference sequence). Trimming shortened V by 2 bases and J by 0 bases, and 5 bases separated the two germline ends. The CDR3 contains 13 residues. In DNA form, the CDR3 reads TGTGCCAGCAGCTTCCCTCTGAACACTGAAGCTTTCTTT. Translation: CASSFPLNTEAFF.

Only one count was recorded for this clone. The CDR3 reads CASSPIDKDFTEAFF. As DNA, the CDR3 is TGTGCCAGCAGTCCGATTGACAAGGACTTCACTGAAGCTTTCTTT. The gene calls are TRBV27 and TRBJ1-1; D gene ambiguous. V lost 5 bases and J lost 4, with 17 bases in between. This CDR3 contains 15 residues. The germline gives CDR1 MNHEY, CDR2 SMNVEV (reference sequence).

This chain joins TRBV6-1 and TRBJ1-2; 10 positions agree with TRBD1. The V gene end was trimmed by 0 bases and the J gene end by 5 bases; junction bases not matched to a gene: 6. This CDR3 has 16 residues. Looked up from germline, CDR1 is MNHNS and CDR2 is SASEGT. CDR3 in amino acids: CASSEARPGQGYGYTF. CDR3 in DNA: TGTGCCAGCAGTGAAGCTAGACCGGGACAGGGGTATGGCTACACCTTC.

This chain uses TRBV7-8 with TRBJ1-3, with 7 nucleotides matching TRBD1. V shed 5 bases, J shed 9 bases, and the junction held 7 bases outside the gene matches. CDR3 length: 13 residues. Looked up from germline, CDR1 is SGHVS and CDR2 is FQNEAQ. The CDR3 sequence is CASSPQGSGTIYF. In DNA, the CDR3 is TGTGCCAGCAGCCCACAGGGGTCTGGCACCATATATTTT.

The chain employs TRBV7-9 and TRBJ1-6, with 8 positions matching TRBD1. J gave up 7 bases and V 4 bases, and 3 bases lay outside the gene matches. Per germline, CDR1 SEHNR and CDR2 FQNEAQ (reference sequence). The CDR3 spans 14 residues. The CDR3 is CASSSGTGNSPLHF. CDR3 DNA: TGTGCCAGCAGCTCCGGGACAGGAAATTCACCCCTCCACTTT. Filled out from reference TRBV7-9 and TRBJ1-6, the complete variable domain reads DTGVSQNPRHKITKRGQNVTFRCDPISEHNRLYWYRQTLGQGPEFLTYFQNEAQLEKSRLLSDRFSAERPKGSFSTLEIQRTEQGDSAMYLCASSSGTGNSPLHFGNGTRLTVT.

The V gene is TRBV7-2, the J gene TRBJ2-5; 9 bases are shared with TRBD2. The CDR3 runs 17 residues. CDR1 and CDR2 from the germline V gene are SGHTA and FQGNSA. The V segment lost 5 bases and the J segment 4 bases; nucleotides outside the gene matches: 14. The CDR3 region is CASSASPLRGGAETQYF. CDR3 bases: TGTGCCAGCAGCGCTAGCCCCCTACGCGGGGGGGCAGAGACCCAGTACTTC.

This sequence joins TRBV25-1 and TRBJ1-6; D possibly corresponds to TRBD1 (6 bases). Germline V gives CDR1 MGHDK, CDR2 SYGVNS. There are 15 residues in the CDR3. The germline V and J ends were trimmed by 1 base and 5 bases, with 9 bases remaining between them. The DNA for the CDR3 is TGTGCCAGCAGTGAATTGGGGGCGCATAATTCACCCCTCCACTTT. This sequence encodes CASSELGAHNSPLHF.